The 16 T cell receptor beta chains given below trace back to one sample, sequenced in a study of T cell repertoires in cytomegalovirus infection. Via MiXCR, TCRdb re-called the reads, giving one row per CDR3 protein. The repertoire has 350,000 to 450,000 distinct CDR3 sequences, over 15% of them found once; the top ten carry approximately 8%. The sample consisted of PBMCs. The receptors here all came from a human donor in good health (CMV status not recorded). Some clones in this sample may be carry-over from other donors' samples.

This clonotype was recorded a few times. This rearrangement joins TRBV7-8 to TRBJ2-1; 7 bases agree with TRBD2. The CDR3 has 14 amino acids. The V segment lost 3 bases and the J segment 6 bases; nucleotides outside the gene matches: 5. Germline CDR1 reads SGHVS; CDR2 reads FQNEAQ. CDR3 sequence reads: CASSFSGDFNEQFF. In DNA form, the CDR3 reads TGTGCCAGCAGCTTCAGCGGGGATTTCAATGAGCAGTTCTTC.

This clonotype was observed many times. The V gene is TRBV7-8, the J gene TRBJ2-7; a possible D gene is TRBD1 (5 bases). V lost 0 bases and J 7 bases, leaving 10 bases between the germline ends. This CDR3 has 13 amino acids. The germline CDR1 and CDR2 sequences are SGHVS and FQNEAQ. The CDR3 reads CASSLAVKGEQYF. As DNA, the CDR3 is TGTGCCAGCAGCTTAGCCGTGAAGGGGGAGCAGTACTTC.

This chain joins TRBV20-1 and TRBJ2-4, with 11 positions matching TRBD2. With V trimmed by 5 bases and J by 9 bases, 9 bases remained unmatched. The germline V gene encodes CDR1 DFQATT and CDR2 SNEGSKA (reference sequence). The CDR3 extends over 14 amino acids. This chain's CDR3 is CSALTGTSGTIQYF. CDR3 DNA: TGCAGTGCTTTGACCGGGACTAGCGGCACCATTCAGTACTTC.

In DNA, the CDR3 is TGTGCCAGCAGTGGACAGGGTTGGTCCTACGAGCAGTACTTC. Protein: CASSGQGWSYEQYF. The genes are TRBV6-2 or TRBV6-3 and TRBJ2-7, with TRBD1 identical over 8 bases. The CDR3 is made up of 14 amino acids. Germline CDR1 and CDR2: MNHEY and SVGEGT. Trimming at V came to 5 bases and at J to 1 base, leaving 4 bases not matched to a gene.

This clonotype was found a few times. The chain employs TRBV20-1 and TRBJ2-3, with TRBD1 matching 7 bases. This CDR3 has 14 residues. Trimming cost V 3 bases and J 2 bases; bases outside gene matches: 5. The V gene's germline CDR1 is DFQATT and CDR2 SNEGSKA (reference sequence). The CDR3 spells CSARRQGNTDTQYF. CDR3 coding DNA: TGCAGTGCTAGGCGACAGGGAAACACAGATACGCAGTATTTT.

Only one count was recorded for this clonotype. Since a much larger clone is just one base distant, this may be a read error. The genes are TRBV28 and TRBJ1-5; no reliable D call. V was cut by 5 bases and J by 3 bases, with 8 bases left in between. The length of the CDR3 is 13 residues. CDR1 and CDR2 from the germline V gene are MDHEN and SYDVKM. The CDR3 nucleotides are TGTGCCAGCAGTGAGATAGACAATCAGCCCCAGCATTTT. Translating it yields CASSEIDNQPQHF. Complete variable domain (other parts from reference TRBV28 and TRBJ1-5): DVKVTQSSRYLVKRTGEKVFLECVQDMDHENMFWYRQDPGLGLRLIYFSYDVKMKEKGDIPEGYSVSREKKERFSLILESASTNQTSMYLCASSEIDNQPQHFGDGTRLSIL.

This clonotype was seen many times. V usage is TRBV7-2 and J usage is TRBJ2-7; unclear D gene. V lost 3 bases to trimming and J lost 6 bases, with 15 bases between them. In germline, CDR1 is SGHTA, CDR2 FQGNSA. This CDR3 comprises 14 residues. CDR3 nucleotide sequence: TGTGCCAGCAGCTTGTTGGCTAAGTATGGCGAGCAGTACTTC. Its protein product is CASSLLAKYGEQYF.

This chain connects TRBV12-3 or TRBV12-4 to TRBJ1-2, with unresolved D. Between the trimmed V and J ends, which lost 2 bases and 7 bases, there was a span of 5 bases. The CDR3 totals 11 residues. CDR3 sequence: CASSLSSGYTF. The CDR3 DNA reads as TGTGCCAGCAGTTTAAGTAGTGGCTACACCTTC.

This clonotype was counted between two and nine times. The rearrangement links TRBV29-1 to TRBJ1-4; tentatively, D is TRBD1 (6 bases). The germline gives CDR1 SQVTM, CDR2 ANQGSEA. This CDR3 has 12 amino acids. The V and J ends lost 4 bases and 8 bases respectively, with 11 bases between them. The CDR3 nucleotides are TGCAGCGTTGCCGGGGGCGACGAAAAACTGTTTTTT. Translating gives CSVAGGDEKLFF.

V usage is TRBV12-3 or TRBV12-4 and J usage is TRBJ1-4; possible D gene TRBD1, 5 bases. V shed 9 bases and J shed 5 bases, with 13 bases lying between them. The CDR3 is 13 amino acids. The CDR3 coding sequence is TGTGCCAGTAGGGACGGCCGAAATGAAAAACTGTTTTTT. Residues: CASRDGRNEKLFF.

This clonotype was picked up one time. A much larger clonotype is one base distant, so this may be a read error. The chain carries TRBV7-2 and TRBJ2-7; possibly TRBD1 or TRBD2 for D (5 bases each). CDR3 length: 13 amino acids. The germline CDR1 and CDR2 sequences are SGHTA and FQGNSA. The CDR3 is CASSPGHSYEEYF. The CDR3 DNA is TGTGCCAGCAGCCCGGGGCACTCCTACGAGGAGTACTTC.

The chain recombines TRBV29-1 with TRBJ2-5; maybe TRBD1 (5 bases). The germline V and J ends were trimmed by 0 bases and 5 bases, with 19 bases remaining between them. This CDR3 has 16 residues. CDR1 SQVTM and CDR2 ANQGSEA come from the germline V gene. In DNA form, the CDR3 reads TGCAGCGTTGAAGATACATTCGGGTCCTACAGGGAGACCCAGTACTTC. Its protein product is CSVEDTFGSYRETQYF. Looking up the rest from reference TRBV29-1 and TRBJ2-5 gives the full variable domain: SAVISQKPSRDICQRGTSLTIQCQVDSQVTMMFWYRQQPGQSLTLIATANQGSEATYESGFVIDKFPISRPNLTFSTLTVSNMSPEDSSIYLCSVEDTFGSYRETQYFGPGTRLLVL.

The chain uses TRBV15 and TRBJ1-2, with 9 bases aligning to TRBD1. The V gene end was trimmed by 0 bases and the J gene end by 7 bases; junction bases not matched to a gene: 6. The CDR3 is 15 amino acids. Germline CDR1 and CDR2: LNHNV and YYDKDF (reference sequence). Here the CDR3 reads CATSRDRTGAGGYTF. The CDR3 DNA reads TGTGCCACCAGCAGAGATCGGACAGGGGCGGGTGGCTACACCTTC.

This clonotype occurred a few times. J is TRBJ1-6 and V is TRBV12-3 or TRBV12-4; D unclear. The CDR3 length is 12 residues. V shed 4 bases and J shed 7 bases, with 5 bases lying between them. The CDR3 is CASSSTNSPLHF. In nucleotides, the CDR3 is TGTGCCAGCAGTTCCACGAATTCACCCCTCCACTTT.

In this sample, this clonotype turned up many times. The gene calls are TRBV7-2 and TRBJ2-1, with unresolved D. Germline values: CDR1 SGHTA, CDR2 FQGNSA. This CDR3 has 13 amino acids. V was shortened by 5 bases and J by 2 bases, with 7 bases between the two germline ends. The CDR3 nucleotides are TGTGCCAGCAGCCTCTGGCCCTACAATGAGCAGTTCTTC. Protein product: CASSLWPYNEQFF.

The genes are TRBV3-1 and TRBJ2-1; unclear D gene. Trimming cost V 1 base and J 5 bases, with 9 bases left between them. Germline CDR1 LGHDT, CDR2 YNNKEL (reference sequence). This CDR3 has 14 amino acids. CDR3 nucleotide sequence: TGTGCCAGCAGCCAAGTAGGTCTAGACAATGAGCAGTTCTTC. This gives the protein CASSQVGLDNEQFF.